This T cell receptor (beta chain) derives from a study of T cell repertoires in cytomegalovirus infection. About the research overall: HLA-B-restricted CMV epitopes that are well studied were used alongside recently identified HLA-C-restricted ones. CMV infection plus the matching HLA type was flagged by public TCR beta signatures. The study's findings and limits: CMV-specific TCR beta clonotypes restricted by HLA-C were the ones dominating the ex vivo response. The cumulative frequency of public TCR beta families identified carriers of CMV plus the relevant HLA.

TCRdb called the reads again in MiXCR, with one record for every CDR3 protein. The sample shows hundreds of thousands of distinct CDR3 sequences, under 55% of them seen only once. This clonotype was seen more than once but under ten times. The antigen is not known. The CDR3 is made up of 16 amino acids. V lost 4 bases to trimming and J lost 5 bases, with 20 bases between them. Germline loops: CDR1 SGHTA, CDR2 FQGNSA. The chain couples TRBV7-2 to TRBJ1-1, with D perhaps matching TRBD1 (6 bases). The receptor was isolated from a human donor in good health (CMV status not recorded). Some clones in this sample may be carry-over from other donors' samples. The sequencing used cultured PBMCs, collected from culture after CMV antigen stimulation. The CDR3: CASSWSSVGGGTEAFF. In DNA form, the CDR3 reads TGTGCCAGCAGCTGGTCCTCTGTTGGGGGCGGGACTGAAGCTTTCTTT.